This TCR beta chain came from a study of cytomegalovirus exposure and HLA in healthy donors. The wider study: Out of about 179 million T cells, an earlier analysis found over 100 million unique TCR beta sequences in total.

These donors, healthy bone marrow donors, were studied. Worth noting for this clone: Its specificity is not known.

CDR1 is MNHEY and CDR2 is SVGAGI in the germline V gene. V lost 4 bases to trimming and J lost 8 bases; unmatched junction nucleotides: 1. The CDR3 loop spans 12 amino acids. A multiplex PCR was run with 60 Vbeta primers and 13 Jbeta primers. Profiled with immunoSEQ multiplex PCR; TCRdb holds only in-frame clones, not every one. The table records some 120,000 clones, less than 80% of them present only once. Whole-study findings and limits: When analyzed later, the rates of TCR association showed variation by HLA locus, with DRB1 the most and HLA-C the fewest. Another analysis was done later, and it associated roughly 15,000 TCR beta sequences with HLA alleles at 0.05 false discovery rate.

This TCR came from a man aged 50-59 years in good health and CMV-seronegative. Sequenced material: PBMCs. The chain joins TRBV6-5 to TRBJ1-2, with 10 bases lining up with TRBD1. This CDR3 reads CASSSTGGGYTF. CDR3 DNA: TGTGCCAGCAGTTCGACAGGGGGCGGCTACACCTTC.